Reported below is one T cell receptor (beta chain). Its specificity is unknown. This sample stems from a study of shared clonotypes between healthy human individuals. Study-level results: Generation probabilities of non-shared clonotypes were lower (relative to those shared by all four donors). Clonotype sharing levels among donors were expected to vary with sequencing depth.

Terminally differentiated effector memory CD45RA+ cells were left out of the naive CD8 fraction, which was CD45RO-negative and positively selected for CCR7. Each sample came from a Caucasian adult donor living in Nashville, Tennessee. Germline CDR1 is SGHTA and CDR2 is FQGNSA. The CDR3 is made up of 15 amino acids. J gave up 5 bases and V 0 bases, and 4 bases lay outside the gene matches. Method: immunoSEQ multiplex PCR; TCRdb's copy keeps in-frame clones and lacks some. The sample consists of over 800,000 clones, about 92% of them appearing once. The receptor was derived from a man under 40 in good health. J is TRBJ2-5 and V is TRBV7-2; 9 bases align to TRBD2. Material: naive CD8+ T cells sorted from blood. CDR3 sequence reads: CASSLASGSRETQYF. The CDR3 nucleotides are TGTGCCAGCAGCTTAGCTAGCGGGAGCCGGGAGACCCAGTACTTC.